This T cell receptor (beta chain) is from a study of shared clonotypes between healthy human individuals. Findings and caveats of the study: A reduction in generation probabilities was seen for non-shared clonotypes relative to those shared by all four donors.

The germline V gene encodes CDR1 MNHNS and CDR2 SASEGT. This CDR3 contains 13 residues. Trimming shortened V by 5 bases and J by 5 bases, and 10 bases separated the two germline ends. Assay: immunoSEQ multiplex PCR; the TCRdb copy retains only in-frame clones and omits some. Among about a million clones listed, roughly 72% were seen once. This clone was found once. No antigen is known for it. Donors, without exception, were Caucasian adults residing in Nashville, Tennessee. The sample was memory CD4+ T cells sorted from blood. As for subset: CD45RA-negative fraction. J is TRBJ1-3 and V is TRBV6-1; no definite D call. This receptor was taken from a man between 18 and 35 years old in good health. In DNA form, the CDR3 reads TGTGCCAGCAGTACACCCCTACGAAACACCATATATTTT. Translated, it gives CASSTPLRNTIYF.